This record concerns one T cell receptor beta chain sequence. These data are taken from a study of blood T cell repertoires in COVID-19. Germline V gene data show CDR1 as MNHNY and CDR2 as SVGAGI (reference sequence). This CDR3 region has 13 residues. With 7 bases removed from V and 2 bases from J, the gap between germline ends came to 9 bases. Repertoires were generated with immunoSEQ multiplex PCR, while TCRdb's copy carries only in-frame clones and drops some. This table has 130,000 to 150,000 clones, roughly 83% appearing once. The sequencing sample was made of peripheral blood. The TCR sequence derives from a woman in her 70s with COVID-19, enrolled during active disease. The J gene is TRBJ1-5, the V gene TRBV6-6; no reliable D call. The CDR3 DNA follows: TGTGCCAGCACGTTACGGGGCAATCAGCCCCAGCATTTT. It specifies CASTLRGNQPQHF.